Here is one T cell receptor beta chain with its context. The read halts 3 residues ahead of the CDR3 end, with the missing end drawn from the germline J gene. This sample stems from a study of T cells in women clearing cervical HPV infection. Germline V CDR1 and CDR2: DFQATT, SNEGSKA (reference sequence). The CDR3 is 15 amino acids. The ends lost 3 bases at V and 7 bases at J; junction bases unmatched: 12. The assay was immunoSEQ multiplex PCR, and TCRdb's table has in-frame clones only and misses some. The table for this sample gives about 32,000 clones. The source of this sequence is a woman aged 18 to 69 with a cervical HPV16 infection that either progressed to CIN3+ or cleared (not recorded which). This chain uses TRBV20-1 with TRBJ2-1, with 7 bases aligning to TRBD1. The sequencing input was blood buffy coat. The sequenced part of the CDR3 DNA is TGCAGTGCTAGCGCAACAGGGGCCAAGGGTAATGAG. Amino acids: CSASATGAKGNE. The CDR3, in full, reads CSASATGAKGNEQFF.